The 30 T cell receptor beta chains in this list originate from one sample, sequenced in a study of blood T cell repertoires in COVID-19 (dated by TCRdb to 2018 to 2021). To prepare the library, the immunoSEQ multiplex PCR assay was applied. Held by TCRdb, this immuneACCESS table contains in-frame sequences only and omits some clones. Under half of the omission traces to an unresolved V gene where checked; the cause of the rest is unknown. This sample comprises roughly 400,000 clones, roughly 88% of them detected only once. Together, the top ten hold approximately 1.5% of the sample. Material for sequencing was PBMCs or T cells enriched from blood (not recorded which). The receptors come from a woman aged 18-29 years who had been exposed to COVID-19.

CDR3 in DNA: TGTGCCAGCAGCCCTAGCGGGACAGATACGCAGTATTTT. Protein: CASSPSGTDTQYF. This sequence joins TRBV11-3 and TRBJ2-3; 8 nucleotides line up with TRBD2. Germline assignment: CDR1 SGHNT and CDR2 YENEEA. Germline trimming cut 5 bases from V and 3 bases from J; bases unmatched to any gene: 1. The CDR3 contains 13 residues.

The chain joins TRBV7-2 to TRBJ2-3, with D perhaps matching TRBD2 (6 bases). CDR1 is SGHTA, CDR2 FQGNSA, per germline. V lost 5 bases, J lost 6 bases, and 24 bases lay in between. This CDR3 region has 17 residues. The CDR3 protein is CASSPGGAASVQDTQYF. CDR3 sequence (DNA): TGTGCCAGCAGCCCCGGGGGAGCGGCGTCCGTGCAGGATACGCAGTATTTT.

The chain joins TRBV2 to TRBJ2-5; maybe TRBD2 (5 bases). Trimming took off 3 bases at V and 1 base at J, with 12 bases between the two ends. Germline assignment: CDR1 SNHLY and CDR2 FYNNEI. The length of the CDR3 is 15 residues. Written as DNA, the CDR3 is TGTGCCAGCAGTGAGATGCTAGCAACCCAAGAGACCCAGTACTTC. Translation gives CASSEMLATQETQYF.

The chain uses TRBV28 and TRBJ2-7, with TRBD1 matching 7 bases. The CDR3 contains 16 residues. V shed 5 bases and J 5 bases; nucleotides not matched to a gene: 15. Germline CDR1 and CDR2: MDHEN and SYDVKM. CDR3 nucleotides: TGTGCCAGCAGTCTCATCCACGGACAGGCCCTACACGAGCAGTACTTC. It specifies CASSLIHGQALHEQYF.

The gene calls are TRBV18 and TRBJ1-6; possibly TRBD1 for D (5 bases). Trimming left V 3 bases short and J 10 bases short, with 10 bases between. The CDR3 is made up of 13 amino acids. Germline loops: CDR1 KGHSH, CDR2 LQKENI. CDR3 amino acids: CASSPGGDSPLHF. CDR3 in DNA: TGTGCCAGCTCACCGGGGGGGGACTCACCCCTCCACTTT.

The V and J genes are TRBV28 and TRBJ2-6; D perhaps matches TRBD1 (6 bases). The CDR3 extends over 14 amino acids. Trimming removed 5 bases at V and 5 bases at J, with 10 bases between. Germline V CDR1 and CDR2: MDHEN, SYDVKM. The CDR3 region has the DNA TGTGCCAGCAGTCAGGGGCATCGGGCCAACGTCCTGACTTTC. Its protein product is CASSQGHRANVLTF.

This chain uses TRBV5-8 with TRBJ1-5, with D perhaps TRBD1 (5 bases). Germline-derived CDR1 and CDR2 are SGHTS and YDEGEE. The CDR3 has 16 amino acids. Trimming stripped 3 bases from V and 0 bases from J, with 13 bases between. CDR3 sequence reads: CASSWRTGNSNQPQHF. For the CDR3, the DNA is TGTGCCAGCAGCTGGCGCACAGGTAATAGCAATCAGCCCCAGCATTTT.

The rearrangement joins TRBV27 to TRBJ1-1, with TRBD1 identical over 9 bases. The J segment lost 5 bases and the V segment lost 2 bases, leaving 0 bases of the junction unmatched. The CDR3 is made up of 13 amino acids. Germline CDR1 reads MNHEY; CDR2 reads SMNVEV (reference sequence). DNA of the CDR3: TGTGCCAGCAGTTTAGGGACAGGGACTGAAGCTTTCTTT. Translating gives CASSLGTGTEAFF.

The CDR3 loop is CASSLFSQITNEQFF. The CDR3 DNA sequence: TGTGCCAGCAGCTTATTCTCTCAAATTACAAATGAGCAGTTCTTC. The chain is built from TRBV5-4 and TRBJ2-1; D is ambiguous. Germline CDR1 and CDR2: SGHNT and YYREEE (reference sequence). V was pared by 2 bases and J by 7 bases, with 16 bases between. This CDR3 has 15 amino acids. The full variable domain, with the rest looked up from reference TRBV5-4 and TRBJ2-1, is ETGVTQSPTHLIKTRGQQVTLRCSSQSGHNTVSWYQQALGQGPQFIFQYYREEENGRGNFPPRFSGLQFPNYSSELNVNALELDDSALYLCASSLFSQITNEQFFGPGTRLTVL.

The J gene is TRBJ2-1, the V gene TRBV5-1; 15 positions match TRBD2. Germline CDR1 reads SGHRS; CDR2 reads YFSETQ. The junction had 3 bases not matched to a gene; V was cut back by 4 bases and J by 7 bases. The CDR3 is made up of 15 amino acids. This CDR3 reads CASSGLAGGRNEQFF. The CDR3 bases are TGCGCCAGCAGCGGACTAGCGGGAGGGCGTAATGAGCAGTTCTTC.

The rearrangement links TRBV27 to TRBJ1-4; 9 bases are a match to TRBD1. The CDR3 loop spans 15 amino acids. The V segment lost 6 bases and the J segment 8 bases; nucleotides outside the gene matches: 10. Germline assignment: CDR1 MNHEY and CDR2 SMNVEV (reference sequence). CDR3 bases: TGTGCCAGCAGCGGATTGGGGACAGGGCTCGAAAAACTGTTTTTT. Translation gives CASSGLGTGLEKLFF.

The chain has TRBV28 and TRBJ2-5; TRBD2 aligns across 8 bases. V shed 6 bases, J shed 5 bases, and the junction held 14 bases outside the gene matches. Germline CDR1 and CDR2: MDHEN and SYDVKM. The CDR3 runs 16 residues. The CDR3 loop is CASRRAGEPVRETQYF. In DNA, the CDR3 is TGTGCCAGCAGGAGAGCGGGAGAGCCTGTCCGGGAGACCCAGTACTTC.

The rearrangement uses TRBV6-5 and TRBJ2-7, with 9 bases matching TRBD1. Germline loops: CDR1 MNHEY, CDR2 SVGAGI. With V trimmed by 10 bases and J by 5 bases, 9 bases remained unmatched. The CDR3 is 13 amino acids. The CDR3 spells CAILTGTGNEQYF. The CDR3 DNA is TGTGCCATCCTTACCGGGACAGGGAACGAGCAGTACTTC.

The chain has TRBV6-5 and TRBJ2-5; 7 nucleotides align to TRBD2. This CDR3 region has 14 residues. Germline V gene sequence: CDR1 MNHEY, CDR2 SVGAGI. V gave up 6 bases and J gave up 2 bases; unmatched junction bases: 6. CDR3: CASRLLADQETQYF. The CDR3, as DNA: TGTGCCAGCAGGTTGCTAGCGGATCAAGAGACCCAGTACTTC.

This sequence joins TRBV11-3 and TRBJ2-1; 7 bases are a match to TRBD2. The CDR3 sequence is 15 residues long. The junction had 5 bases not matched to a gene; V was cut back by 1 base and J by 5 bases. Germline V gene sequence: CDR1 SGHNT, CDR2 YENEEA. The CDR3 is CASSLGTGTNNEQFF. The CDR3 region has the DNA TGTGCCAGCAGCTTAGGTACCGGGACTAACAATGAGCAGTTCTTC.

The chain recombines TRBV7-9 with TRBJ2-1; perhaps TRBD1 as D (6 bases). CDR3 length: 16 amino acids. V was trimmed by 3 bases and J by 0 bases, leaving 12 bases between them. Germline V gene sequence: CDR1 SEHNR, CDR2 FQNEAQ (reference sequence). The CDR3 loop is CASSFLQTGSYNEQFF. Here the CDR3 DNA reads TGTGCCAGCAGCTTTCTGCAGACAGGCTCCTACAATGAGCAGTTCTTC.

The chain uses TRBV6-5 and TRBJ2-5, with 7 bases matching TRBD2. The V and J ends lost 5 bases and 3 bases, in that order; junction bases with no gene match: 6. This CDR3 region has 14 residues. Germline CDR1 and CDR2: MNHEY and SVGAGI. The CDR3 here is CASSPLGGEETQYF. The DNA of the CDR3 is TGTGCCAGCAGTCCCCTGGGGGGGGAAGAGACCCAGTACTTC.

The chain is built from TRBV12-2 and TRBJ2-5; TRBD2 reflects the table's D call only, with no check against the DNA. TRBV12-2 is flagged as a pseudogene. The CDR3 length is 14 residues. The CDR3 bases are TGTGCAAGTTTTGGCAGGAGGGCTGTTGGGACCCAGTACTTC. This translates into CASFGRRAVGTQYF.

The table lists this clone with a count of one. The rearrangement joins TRBV30 to TRBJ2-5, with a tentative D call TRBD2 (5 bases). The CDR3 spans 11 residues. Germline values: CDR1 GTSNPN, CDR2 SVGIG (reference sequence). Trimming pared 5 bases from V and 4 bases from J, leaving 8 bases between. The CDR3 DNA sequence: TGTGCCTGGGGACTGGCAGAGACCCAGTACTTC. Residues: CAWGLAETQYF.

As concerns this clone: The sample holds other DNA sequences that translate to the same CDR3. The chain uses TRBV19 and TRBJ2-7, with 8 bases lining up with TRBD1. This CDR3 has 15 residues. V lost 4 bases and J lost 2; bases outside the gene matches: 7. Germline loops: CDR1 LNHDA, CDR2 SQIVND (reference sequence). CDR3: CASSTRTGSPYEQYF. DNA for the CDR3: TGTGCCAGTAGTACCCGGACAGGGAGTCCCTACGAGCAGTACTTC.

V and J are TRBV29-1 and TRBJ2-1, with 14 bases matching TRBD2. CDR1 and CDR2 from the germline V gene are SQVTM and ANQGSEA. V lost 6 bases to trimming and J lost 7 bases; unmatched junction nucleotides: 8. The CDR3 has 15 residues. CDR3 loop: CSVGTSGSFWNEQFF. The CDR3 nucleotides are TGCAGCGTCGGGACTAGCGGGAGTTTTTGGAATGAGCAGTTCTTC.

This sequence joins TRBV19 and TRBJ2-1, with TRBD2 matching over 11 bases. Losses at the gene ends were 9 bases for V and 9 bases for J; bases not matched to a gene: 10. Germline V gene data show CDR1 as LNHDA and CDR2 as SQIVND (reference sequence). CDR3 length equals 14 residues. This CDR3 reads CASTLAGGPGEQFF. The CDR3, as DNA: TGTGCCAGCACTCTAGCGGGGGGCCCTGGTGAGCAGTTCTTC.

This clone was counted once. The chain employs TRBV21-1 and TRBJ2-4; no check of the table's D call, TRBD2, against the DNA was made. TRBV21-1 counts as a pseudogene. The CDR3 runs 17 residues. The CDR3 loop reads CASSKERIVWIKNIQYF. The CDR3 nucleotides are TGTGCCAGCAGCAAAGAGCGGATCGTTTGGATCAAAAACATTCAGTACTTC.

The chain links TRBV18 to TRBJ1-1; tentatively, D is TRBD1 (5 bases). CDR1 and CDR2 from the germline V gene are KGHSH and LQKENI. V was shortened by 5 bases and J by 3 bases, with 13 bases between the two germline ends. This CDR3 is 14 amino acids long. CDR3 sequence (DNA): TGTGCCAGCTCATCGGGACTTCTAGACACTGAAGCTTTCTTT. This sequence encodes CASSSGLLDTEAFF.

The chain uses TRBV18 and TRBJ2-3; TRBD1 matches at 7 bases. J was trimmed by 0 bases and V by 6 bases; bases with no gene match: 3. Germline V gene sequence: CDR1 KGHSH, CDR2 LQKENI. The length of the CDR3 is 14 residues. The CDR3 DNA reads TGTGCCAGCTCCCCGACAGGGAGCACAGATACGCAGTATTTT. Protein product: CASSPTGSTDTQYF.

CDR3 sequence: CASSKNRGSGYEQYF. CDR3 nucleotides: TGTGCCAGTAGTAAAAACAGGGGATCCGGCTACGAGCAGTACTTC. The gene calls are TRBV19 and TRBJ2-7; 7 nucleotides agree with TRBD1. The germline V gene encodes CDR1 LNHDA and CDR2 SQIVND (reference sequence). V lost 4 bases and J lost 3; bases outside the gene matches: 9. The CDR3 sequence is 15 residues long.

This clone was found a few times. The V and J genes are TRBV10-3 and TRBJ1-1; 10 nucleotides align to TRBD1. Germline loops: CDR1 ENHRY, CDR2 SYGVKD. This CDR3 is built from 14 residues. The trim removed 4 bases at V and 1 base at J, leaving 0 bases unmatched. The CDR3: CAISGDRGNTEAFF. In nucleotides, the CDR3 is TGTGCCATCAGTGGGGACAGGGGGAACACTGAAGCTTTCTTT.

The V call is TRBV7-6, the J call TRBJ2-7; D may be TRBD2 (5 bases). Trimming removed 5 bases at V and 2 bases at J, with 16 bases between. The CDR3 has 15 residues. Germline CDR1 and CDR2: SGHVS and FNYEAQ. CDR3 bases: TGTGCCAGCAGCGCCTTTCAGGAGGTCACCTACGAGCAGTACTTC. It is translated as CASSAFQEVTYEQYF.

This chain uses TRBV28 with TRBJ1-6, with D possibly TRBD1 on 6 matching bases. V lost 4 bases and J 7 bases, leaving 17 bases between the germline ends. The CDR3 spans 16 residues. Per germline, CDR1 MDHEN and CDR2 SYDVKM. CDR3 residues: CASSSQGTFVNSPLHF. In nucleotides, the CDR3 is TGTGCCAGCAGTTCACAAGGGACATTCGTCAATTCACCCCTCCACTTT.

This sequence joins TRBV5-8 and TRBJ2-1, with 8 bases matching TRBD1. The trim removed 3 bases at V and 4 bases at J, leaving 9 bases unmatched. Germline V gives CDR1 SGHTS, CDR2 YDEGEE. CDR3 length: 16 residues. The CDR3 DNA reads TGTGCCAGCAGCTGGATTGGACAGGGCCCTTACAATGAGCAGTTCTTC. Amino acid sequence: CASSWIGQGPYNEQFF. The whole variable domain, filled in from reference TRBV5-8 and TRBJ2-1, reads EAGVTQSPTHLIKTRGQQATLRCSPISGHTSVYWYQQALGLGLQFLLWYDEGEERNRGNFPPRFSGRQFPNYSSELNVNALELEDSALYLCASSWIGQGPYNEQFFGPGTRLTVL.